Detailed here is one TCR beta chain. Antigen specificity is unknown. Documented time point: pre-treatment sample, taken before nivolumab and TIL therapy. The tumor samples were excised metastases, mostly pleural nodules or supraclavicular lymph nodes. This entry belongs to a study of TIL therapy for anti-PD-1-resistant metastatic lung cancer. Study conclusions and caveats: TIL cultures after expansion showed higher clonality and lower diversity than baseline tumor (median around 5.9% vs 31%).

The immunoSEQ assay was v3. Sequencing used immunoSEQ multiplex PCR; TCRdb keeps in-frame clones, though not all of them. The sample holds tens of thousands of clones, approximately 77% seen once. The TCR comes from a person aged 25-80 years with non-small cell lung cancer. Material: tumor tissue, obtained at baseline.

CDR3 region: CARTRGYYGYTF. Written as DNA, the CDR3 is TGTGCCAGGACCAGGGGGTACTATGGCTACACCTTC. The rearrangement joins TRBV6-6 to TRBJ1-2; 7 nucleotides match TRBD1. J was trimmed by 3 bases and V by 9 bases; bases with no gene match: 4. The CDR3 runs 12 residues. Germline V gene data show CDR1 as MNHNY and CDR2 as SVGAGI (reference sequence).